This TCR beta chain was captured in a study of regulatory T cells in long-lasting Graves disease. Looked up from germline, CDR1 is DFQATT and CDR2 is SNEGSKA (reference sequence). The CDR3 consists of 13 residues. Notes on the study in general: More public clonotypes were shared by persistent patients (about 2,700) than by new patients (roughly 930). The TCR repertoire of persistent Graves' patients was less diverse than that of newly diagnosed ones.

CDR3 regions were amplified by Arm-PCR using iRepertoire HTBI primers to build TCR beta libraries. TCRdb re-called the multiplex PCR reads with MiXCR, one entry per CDR3 protein. The sample has some 250,000 distinct CDR3 sequences, approximately 18% seen once. As to time point: newly diagnosed GD, antithyroid drugs for less than 3 months. TCR sequences were obtained from RNA taken from PBMCs. This clonotype was seen many times. No antigen is known for it. The sample also formed part of further work on T cells in Graves' hyperthyroidism and ophthalmopathy.

The V gene is TRBV20-1, the J gene TRBJ2-7; D may correspond to TRBD1 or TRBD2 (5 bases each). Here the sequenced sample was peripheral blood mononuclear cells (PBMCs), taken at new diagnosis, from a patient treated with antithyroid drugs. The TCR was taken from a woman aged 25 to 39 with Graves disease. The CDR3 is CSSEHGGSYEQYF. The CDR3 DNA is TGCAGCAGCGAACATGGGGGCTCCTACGAGCAGTACTTC.